Each of the 14 T cell receptor beta chains below was sequenced from the same sample in a study of blood T cell repertoires in COVID-19. TCRdb's copy holds only in-frame clones and misses some; the assay was immunoSEQ multiplex PCR. The profile covers 200,000 to 250,000 clones, with roughly nine tenths appearing a single time and more than 0.7% taken by the ten largest. Input material: peripheral blood. The receptors derive from a man in his sixties with COVID-19, enrolled during active disease.

The genes are TRBV2 and TRBJ1-5; 12 positions agree with TRBD1. With 6 bases clipped from V and 6 bases from J, the junction kept 12 bases outside the gene matches. Germline lookup yields CDR1 SNHLY and CDR2 FYNNEI. The CDR3 spans 17 residues. CDR3 DNA: TGTGCCAGCAGGACGGGACAGGGGGCCCGGGCAGGTCAGCCCCAGCATTTT. As protein: CASRTGQGARAGQPQHF.

The chain carries TRBV3-1 (or the pseudogene TRBV3-2) and TRBJ2-3, with TRBD2 matching over 12 bases. Per germline, CDR1 LGHDT and CDR2 YNNKEL (reference sequence). The trim removed 0 bases at V and 6 bases at J, leaving 7 bases unmatched. The CDR3 has 17 residues. The CDR3 region has the DNA TGTGCCAGCAGCCAAGATCAACTAGCGGGGGGAGGGGATACGCAGTATTTT. Translation gives CASSQDQLAGGGDTQYF.

J is TRBJ2-3 and V is TRBV19; 7 nucleotides align to TRBD1. After removal of 1 base from V and 0 bases from J, the junction contained 1 base not matched to a gene. Germline values: CDR1 LNHDA, CDR2 SQIVND (reference sequence). The CDR3 extends over 15 amino acids. The CDR3 here is CASSIAQGSTDTQYF. CDR3 DNA sequence: TGTGCCAGTAGTATAGCACAGGGGAGCACAGATACGCAGTATTTT.

CDR3 residues: CASSWGGGNQPQHF. The CDR3 DNA reads TGTGCCAGCAGCTGGGGGGGTGGGAATCAGCCCCAGCATTTT. The gene calls are TRBV3-1 (or the pseudogene TRBV3-2) and TRBJ1-5; D is perhaps TRBD1 (5 bases). Germline assignment: CDR1 LGHDT and CDR2 YNNKEL (reference sequence). The CDR3 runs to 14 residues. V lost 5 bases to trimming and J lost 4 bases, with 12 bases between them.

This clone was seen only a few times. The chain joins TRBV27 to TRBJ2-7; 9 bases are a match to TRBD1. Trimming removed 2 bases from V and 4 bases from J; junction bases left unmatched: 6. This CDR3 is built from 15 residues. Germline V gives CDR1 MNHEY, CDR2 SMNVEV (reference sequence). Here the CDR3 DNA reads TGTGCCAGCAGTTTAAAGGGGACAGGGATTTACGAGCAGTACTTC. Translation: CASSLKGTGIYEQYF.

The chain uses TRBV7-6 and TRBJ2-7, with 10 positions matching TRBD1. The J segment lost 3 bases and the V segment lost 4 bases, leaving 12 bases of the junction unmatched. CDR1 is SGHVS, CDR2 FNYEAQ, per germline. The CDR3 loop spans 17 amino acids. CDR3 protein: CASSSYRDRGSLYEQYF. The DNA of the CDR3 is TGTGCCAGCAGCTCTTACCGGGACAGGGGATCCCTCTACGAGCAGTACTTC.

The J gene is TRBJ1-4, the V gene TRBV6-6; possibly TRBD1 for D (6 bases). CDR3 length: 15 residues. Per germline, CDR1 MNHNY and CDR2 SVGAGI (reference sequence). Trimming stripped 2 bases from V and 7 bases from J, with 14 bases between. The chain's CDR3 is CASSYPQGGVEKLFF. The CDR3 region has the DNA TGTGCCAGCAGTTACCCCCAAGGGGGAGTTGAAAAACTGTTTTTT.

The chain uses TRBV27 and TRBJ1-2, with D perhaps matching TRBD1 (5 bases). V lost 6 bases, J lost 5 bases, and 16 bases lay in between. The V gene's germline CDR1 is MNHEY and CDR2 SMNVEV (reference sequence). This CDR3 has 14 residues. CDR3 residues: CASSPFGGGYGYTF. CDR3 nucleotides: TGTGCCAGCAGCCCCTTTGGGGGGGGATATGGCTACACCTTC.

CDR3 sequence: CSVDPSAHGELFF. The CDR3 nucleotides read TGCAGCGTTGATCCCAGCGCGCACGGGGAGCTGTTTTTT. The rearrangement joins TRBV29-1 to TRBJ2-2; D not resolved. Germline values: CDR1 SQVTM, CDR2 ANQGSEA. V was pared by 3 bases and J by 7 bases, with 12 bases between. There are 13 residues in the CDR3.

This clone was recorded only once. The chain uses TRBV12-3 or TRBV12-4 and TRBJ2-2; 8 bases map to TRBD1. The CDR3 spans 13 residues. Trimming at V came to 6 bases and at J to 6 bases, leaving 3 bases not matched to a gene. The CDR3 DNA reads as TGTGCCAGCAGCGACAGGGGCGCCGGGGAGCTGTTTTTT. Translating it yields CASSDRGAGELFF.

The V gene is TRBV6-6, the J gene TRBJ1-4; unclear D gene. Trimming took 5 bases from V and 0 from J, leaving 16 bases between them. Per germline, CDR1 MNHNY and CDR2 SVGAGI (reference sequence). The CDR3 extends over 17 amino acids. In nucleotides, the CDR3 is TGTGCCAGCAGTCCCCATCCTCAGGTTGCAACTAATGAAAAACTGTTTTTT. This encodes CASSPHPQVATNEKLFF.

The chain is built from TRBV6-5 and TRBJ1-2; unclear D gene. Trimming took 7 bases from V and 6 from J, leaving 18 bases between them. The CDR3 loop spans 14 amino acids. CDR1 is MNHEY and CDR2 is SVGAGI in the germline V gene. The CDR3 DNA follows: TGTGCCAGCACCACCGCCGGCAGGCTCCATGGCTACACCTTC. It encodes CASTTAGRLHGYTF.

V usage is TRBV28 and J usage is TRBJ2-1; the match to TRBD2 covers 7 bases. CDR1 is MDHEN, CDR2 SYDVKM, per germline. Trimming took 7 bases from V and 1 from J; bases not matched to a gene: 1. This CDR3 contains 13 residues. CDR3 loop: CASKRGSYNEQFF. For the CDR3, the DNA is TGTGCCAGCAAGCGGGGTTCCTACAATGAGCAGTTCTTC.

This rearrangement joins TRBV4-2 to TRBJ2-3; D is possibly TRBD2 (6 bases). Trimming removed 5 bases at V and 6 bases at J, with 15 bases between. This CDR3 has 14 amino acids. CDR1 and CDR2 (germline): LGHNA, YNFKEQ. CDR3 bases: TGTGCCAGCAGCGCACTACCCGGAGGGGATACGCAGTATTTT. This codes for CASSALPGGDTQYF.